This T cell receptor (beta chain) was captured by sequencing in a study of T cell responses to AZD1222 COVID-19 vaccine. Notes on the study in general: Clonal diversity was possibly underestimated, and the donors were mostly white British, with more females. Mapped onto spike, vaccine-associated CD4 TCRs spanned it and were dominant at 160-218 and 743-854.

Using immunoSEQ multiplex PCR, the repertoire was profiled, and TCRdb retains in-frame clones only, with some absent. Altogether about 130,000 clones are present, 88% being singletons, with the ten largest covering more than 5.5%. With regard to this clone: Its antigen is not identified.

The germline CDR1 and CDR2 sequences are LNHDA and SQIVND (reference sequence). The CDR3 is 14 residues long. The V end lost 6 bases, the J end lost 4 bases, and 13 bases lay between the germline ends. The genes are TRBV19 and TRBJ1-5; perhaps TRBD1 as D (5 bases). The source was peripheral blood, collected 28 days after the second AZD1222 dose. The TCR originated in an adult who received the AZD1222 COVID-19 vaccine. The CDR3 here is CASRPDSYNQPQHF. The DNA of the CDR3 is TGTGCCAGTAGACCCGACAGTTATAATCAGCCCCAGCATTTT.